These T cell receptor beta chains were read from a single sample in a study of cytomegalovirus exposure and HLA in healthy donors. Clones were sequenced by immunoSEQ multiplex PCR, and TCRdb holds only the in-frame ones, with some missing. Of about 210,000 clones in the sample, almost 80% were seen once. The sample taken for sequencing was PBMCs. These receptors were obtained from a male donor in good health and CMV-seronegative. Each CDR3 is given with its conserved first and last residue. D genes are given only for firm matches. The size field is filled for only some rows; it gives once, few, many or a size class.

J | V | D | size | CDR3 | DNA
TRBJ2-7 | TRBV27 | - | - | CASSLSGQGSYEQYF | TGTGCCAGCAGTTTATCGGGACAAGGCTCCTACGAGCAGTACTTC
TRBJ2-7 | TRBV28 | - | - | CASSLTGTYDEQYF | TGTGCCAGCAGCCTGACAGGGACTTACGACGAGCAGTACTTC
TRBJ2-7 | TRBV11-1 | - | - | CASSQSIRAGGSYEQYF | TGTGCCAGCAGCCAGAGCATTAGGGCCGGGGGCTCCTACGAGCAGTACTTC
TRBJ1-1 | TRBV6-6 | - | - | CASSQGWTEAFF | TGTGCCAGCAGTCAGGGGTGGACTGAAGCTTTCTTT
TRBJ2-5 | TRBV5-1 | - | - | CASSLVPQGANQETQYF | TGCGCCAGCAGCTTGGTCCCCCAGGGTGCTAACCAAGAGACCCAGTACTTC
TRBJ2-7 | TRBV11-2 | - | - | CASSLDGSPYEQYF | TGTGCCAGCAGCTTAGACGGGAGTCCCTACGAGCAGTACTTC
TRBJ1-2 | TRBV6-4 | - | - | CASSNKPYGYTF | TGTGCCAGCAGTAACAAACCCTATGGCTACACCTTC
TRBJ2-7 | TRBV5-5 | TRBD1 | - | CASSLGGQGYEQYF | TGTGCCAGCAGCTTGGGGGGACAGGGGTACGAGCAGTACTTC
TRBJ2-1 | TRBV28 | TRBD1 | - | CASLPGQGYNEQFF | TGTGCCAGCCTTCCGGGACAGGGCTACAATGAGCAGTTCTTC
TRBJ2-2 | TRBV25-1 | TRBD2 | many | CASSEGLLAGVVGELFF | TGTGCCAGCAGTGAAGGGCTACTAGCGGGAGTGGTCGGGGAGCTGTTTTTT
TRBJ1-1 | TRBV14 | - | - | CASSQDPLGRAFF | TGTGCCAGCAGCCAAGATCCGCTAGGTAGGGCTTTCTTT
TRBJ1-4 | TRBV6-5 | TRBD1 | - | CASSKRTGNEKLFF | TGTGCCAGCAGTAAGCGGACAGGCAATGAAAAACTGTTTTTT
TRBJ2-7 | TRBV5-3 | - | - | CARSLARIVVVSYEQYF | TGTGCCAGAAGCTTGGCCCGAATCGTCGTCGTCAGCTACGAGCAGTACTTC
TRBJ2-2 | TRBV18 | TRBD2 | - | CASSPNLAGWTGELFF | TGTGCCAGCTCCCCGAACCTAGCGGGGTGGACCGGGGAGCTGTTTTTT
TRBJ1-6 | TRBV6-1 | TRBD1 | - | CASTPQGPESPLHF | TGTGCCAGCACCCCACAGGGGCCGGAAAGTCCCCTCCACTTT
TRBJ1-4 | TRBV7-2 | - | - | CASSLDRAKLFF | TGTGCCAGCAGCTTAGACAGGGCCAAACTGTTTTTT
TRBJ2-1 | TRBV9 | TRBD2 | - | CASSVDKREGYNEQFF | TGTGCCAGCAGCGTAGATAAGCGGGAGGGGTACAATGAGCAGTTCTTC
TRBJ2-3 | TRBV7-6 | TRBD1 | - | CASRTGAVDTQYF | TGTGCCAGCAGAACAGGGGCAGTAGATACGCAGTATTTT
TRBJ2-7 | TRBV25-1 | TRBD2 | - | CASSELGGDYEQYF | TGTGCCAGCAGTGAATTGGGGGGGGACTACGAGCAGTACTTC
TRBJ2-5 | TRBV6-5 | TRBD2 | - | CASSYSGGQETQYF | TGTGCCAGCAGTTACTCGGGAGGGCAAGAGACCCAGTACTTC
TRBJ2-5 | TRBV12-2 | - | - | CASRPLRREGETQYF | TGTGCAAGTCGCCCCCTCCGAAGGGAGGGAGAGACCCAGTACTTC
TRBJ2-7 | TRBV11-2 | TRBD1 | - | CASSFGQGNSYEQYF | TGTGCCAGCAGCTTCGGACAGGGCAACTCCTACGAGCAGTACTTC
TRBJ2-1 | TRBV5-1 | TRBD2 | - | CASSWGLAGAGSYNEQFF | TGCGCCAGCAGCTGGGGACTAGCGGGGGCCGGCTCCTACAATGAGCAGTTCTTC
TRBJ2-1 | TRBV27 | TRBD2 | - | CASSFLSGGFYNEQFF | TGTGCCAGCAGTTTCCTGTCGGGGGGGTTCTACAATGAGCAGTTCTTC
TRBJ1-5 | TRBV5-6 | - | - | CASSRDTDSNQPQHF | TGTGCCAGCAGCCGGGACACCGATAGCAATCAGCCCCAGCATTTT
TRBJ1-1 | TRBV30 | TRBD1 | once | CAWSAGTGKAFF | TGTGCCTGGAGTGCCGGGACAGGTAAAGCTTTCTTT
TRBJ2-5 | TRBV21-1 | - | - | CASSKGVAWQGEETQYF | TGTGCCAGCAGCAAAGGGGTGGCGTGGCAGGGGGAAGAGACCCAGTACTTC
TRBJ2-7 | TRBV27 | TRBD1 | - | CASSSYRTGAGEQYF | TGTGCCAGCAGTTCTTACAGGACAGGGGCGGGGGAGCAGTACTTC
TRBJ2-7 | TRBV5-6 | - | - | CASSLARAARVSYEQYF | TGTGCCAGCAGCTTGGCTCGCGCTGCAAGAGTCTCCTACGAGCAGTACTTC
TRBJ1-5 | TRBV2 | - | few | CASSSGQFQPQHF | TGTGCCAGCAGTTCCGGACAGTTTCAGCCCCAGCATTTT
TRBJ1-1 | TRBV5-4 | TRBD1 | - | CASSLPQGDTEAFF | TGTGCCAGCAGCTTGCCACAGGGGGACACTGAAGCTTTCTTT
TRBJ2-7 | TRBV2 | TRBD1 | - | CASGRQGTYEQYF | TGTGCCAGCGGAAGACAGGGGACCTACGAGCAGTACTTC
TRBJ1-4 | TRBV7-9 | - | once | CASSLRGQLHEKLFF | TGTGCCAGCAGCTTAAGAGGACAGCTACATGAAAAACTGTTTTTT
TRBJ2-2 | TRBV9 | TRBD2 | - | CASSPKRLAGGAGYTGELFF | TGTGCCAGCAGCCCCAAGAGACTAGCGGGGGGCGCCGGTTATACCGGGGAGCTGTTTTTT
TRBJ2-4 | TRBV6-6 | TRBD1 | - | CASSYADRETKNIQYF | TGTGCCAGCAGTTACGCCGACAGGGAAACCAAAAACATTCAGTACTTC
TRBJ2-1 | TRBV11-3 | - | - | CASSSTPNEQFF | TGTGCCAGCAGCTCTACGCCCAATGAGCAGTTCTTC
TRBJ2-2 | TRBV23-1 | TRBD1 | - | CASSNPPDREKAGELFF | TGCGCCAGCAGCAACCCACCCGACAGGGAGAAGGCCGGGGAGCTGTTTTTT
TRBJ2-2 | TRBV7-9 | - | - | CASSLVSAEAGELFF | TGTGCCAGCAGCTTAGTTAGCGCCGAAGCCGGGGAGCTGTTTTTT
TRBJ2-3 | TRBV7-2 | - | - | CASSPSGLQSDTQYF | TGTGCCAGCAGCCCCAGTGGTCTACAGTCAGATACGCAGTATTTT
TRBJ2-3 | TRBV5-1 | TRBD2 | - | CASSLRTSGGVTSDTQYF | TGCGCCAGCAGCTTAAGGACTAGCGGGGGGGTTACATCGGATACGCAGTATTTT
TRBJ1-1 | TRBV5-4 | TRBD1 | few | CASLGQMNTEAFF | TGTGCCAGCCTGGGACAGATGAACACTGAAGCTTTCTTT
TRBJ1-5 | TRBV18 | - | - | CASSPPGGSNQPQHF | TGTGCCAGCTCACCACCGGGGGGGTCGAATCAGCCCCAGCATTTT
TRBJ1-2 | TRBV30 | - | - | CAWSGGRGYTF | TGTGCCTGGAGCGGGGGGAGGGGCTACACCTTC